Following are 18 T cell receptor beta chains from one sample sequenced in a study of blood T cell repertoires in COVID-19. Clones were read by immunoSEQ multiplex PCR, and TCRdb kept only the in-frame ones, dropping some. The data hold over 70,000 clones, with about three quarters observed a single time. The sequenced sample consisted of peripheral blood. Receptors originate from an elderly woman with active or convalescent COVID-19.

This sequence joins TRBV5-4 and TRBJ2-7; tentatively, D is TRBD1 (5 bases). The CDR3 covers 15 residues. Trimming shortened V by 4 bases and J by 0 bases, and 14 bases separated the two germline ends. Germline-derived CDR1 and CDR2 are SGHNT and YYREEE (reference sequence). CDR3 sequence reads: CASSPQLGLSYEQYF. The CDR3 nucleotides are TGTGCCAGCAGCCCCCAGTTGGGGCTCTCCTACGAGCAGTACTTC.

The chain recombines TRBV25-1 with TRBJ1-3; no reliable D call. This CDR3 spans 16 amino acids. Germline lookup yields CDR1 MGHDK and CDR2 SYGVNS. V was clipped by 3 bases and J by 4 bases, with 16 bases between them. CDR3 sequence reads: CASSDTRQTLGNTIYF. CDR3 DNA: TGTGCCAGCAGTGACACGCGACAAACGCTGGGAAACACCATATATTTT.

The chain uses TRBV19 and TRBJ2-3; TRBD1 is a possible D gene (5 bases). Trimming pared 0 bases from V and 3 bases from J, leaving 13 bases between. Germline CDR1 reads LNHDA; CDR2 reads SQIVND (reference sequence). The CDR3 contains 16 residues. The CDR3 is CASSIDGARTTDTQYF. The CDR3 bases are TGTGCCAGTAGTATAGATGGGGCGCGGACGACAGATACGCAGTATTTT.

This chain connects TRBV30 to TRBJ2-7; 7 positions agree with TRBD1. The germline V gene encodes CDR1 GTSNPN and CDR2 SVGIG (reference sequence). The CDR3 has 13 residues. Trimming cost V 3 bases and J 5 bases; bases outside gene matches: 7. This chain's CDR3 is CAWSVQGSNEQYF. In DNA form, the CDR3 reads TGTGCCTGGAGCGTACAGGGGAGCAACGAGCAGTACTTC.

The chain links TRBV2 to TRBJ1-3; 7 nucleotides align to TRBD1. CDR1 is SNHLY, CDR2 FYNNEI, per germline. CDR3 length: 16 amino acids. The trim removed 6 bases at V and 4 bases at J, leaving 12 bases unmatched. The chain's CDR3 is CASRYGQARLGNTIYF. CDR3 bases: TGTGCCAGCAGGTACGGACAGGCTCGTCTAGGAAACACCATATATTTT.

This chain joins TRBV7-8 and TRBJ1-5; perhaps TRBD1 as D (5 bases). Germline assignment: CDR1 SGHVS and CDR2 FQNEAQ. This CDR3 is built from 15 residues. V lost 1 base and J 4 bases, leaving 11 bases between the germline ends. CDR3 sequence reads: CASSLGRERNQPQHF. The CDR3 DNA reads TGTGCCAGCAGCTTAGGCAGGGAACGGAATCAGCCCCAGCATTTT.

The rearrangement uses TRBV7-9 and TRBJ2-2; possibly TRBD1 for D (5 bases). Deletions cut 3 bases from V and 7 bases from J, with 12 bases between. This CDR3 contains 14 residues. From germline, CDR1 is SEHNR and CDR2 FQNEAQ (reference sequence). This CDR3 is CASSLSRVFGELFF. CDR3 in DNA: TGTGCCAGCAGCTTGTCCAGGGTTTTCGGGGAGCTGTTTTTT.

The table lists this clone with a few counts. The gene calls are TRBV7-8 and TRBJ1-3; possibly TRBD1 for D (6 bases). This CDR3 contains 13 residues. V dropped 5 bases and J dropped 4 bases, with 9 bases sitting between them. Per germline, CDR1 SGHVS and CDR2 FQNEAQ. CDR3 sequence (DNA): TGTGCCAGCAGCACCGGGACAGGAAACACCATATATTTT. This codes for CASSTGTGNTIYF.

This clone came up a few times. J is TRBJ2-3 and V is TRBV6-1, with 9 bases aligning to TRBD1. CDR1 is MNHNS, CDR2 SASEGT, per germline. V lost 2 bases to trimming and J lost 1 base; unmatched junction nucleotides: 10. The CDR3 extends over 18 amino acids. Here the CDR3 DNA reads TGTGCCAGCAGTGAAAAGGGTATAGGGACAGGGCGCACAGATACGCAGTATTTT. It yields the protein CASSEKGIGTGRTDTQYF.

The genes are TRBV21-1 and TRBJ1-5; the table's D call TRBD1 went unverified against the DNA. TRBV21-1 is marked as a pseudogene. The CDR3 length is 21 residues. The CDR3 reads CASSKRAWTGIKVYSNQPQHF. Written as DNA, the CDR3 is TGTGCCAGCAGCAAAAGAGCCTGGACAGGGATAAAAGTTTATAGCAATCAGCCCCAGCATTTT.

The V call is TRBV30, the J call TRBJ2-5, with a possible D match to TRBD1 (5 bases). Trimming removed 2 bases at V and 1 base at J, with 8 bases between. Germline lookup yields CDR1 GTSNPN and CDR2 SVGIG (reference sequence). The CDR3 is made up of 13 amino acids. CDR3 sequence: CAWSPGIQETQYF. The CDR3 coding sequence is TGTGCCTGGAGTCCAGGGATCCAAGAGACCCAGTACTTC.

The V and J genes are TRBV5-5 and TRBJ2-3, with 9 bases lining up with TRBD2. With V trimmed by 2 bases and J by 3 bases, 7 bases remained unmatched. Germline CDR1 SGHKS, CDR2 YYEKEE (reference sequence). The CDR3 is 16 residues long. CDR3 sequence (DNA): TGTGCCAGCAGCTTCTTTGCGGGGGGGAGGACAGATACGCAGTATTTT. Encoded protein: CASSFFAGGRTDTQYF.

The genes are TRBV6-1 and TRBJ1-1, with 9 bases fitting TRBD1. CDR3 size: 18 residues. Germline-derived CDR1 and CDR2 are MNHNS and SASEGT. With V trimmed by 0 bases and J by 0 bases, 8 bases remained unmatched. The CDR3 is CASSEAGQGFDMNTEAFF. The CDR3 nucleotides are TGTGCCAGCAGTGAAGCGGGACAGGGCTTCGACATGAACACTGAAGCTTTCTTT.

This chain uses TRBV11-2 with TRBJ2-7; the D gene is possibly TRBD2 (6 bases). Germline CDR1 is SGHAT and CDR2 is FQNNGV. There are 13 residues in the CDR3. V was shortened by 1 base and J by 4 bases, with 8 bases between the two germline ends. The CDR3 DNA sequence: TGTGCCAGCAGCTTAGCGGGGGAATACGAGCAGTACTTC. Its translation is CASSLAGEYEQYF.

A few counts support this clone. The J gene is TRBJ2-7, the V gene TRBV4-3; D perhaps matches TRBD2 (6 bases). The germline V gene encodes CDR1 LGHNA and CDR2 YSLEER. Trimming took off 0 bases at V and 12 bases at J, with 15 bases between the two ends. The CDR3 is 13 residues long. Here the CDR3 DNA reads TGCGCCAGCAGCCAAGATGTGGGGGGAGAACGGTACTTC. It yields the protein CASSQDVGGERYF.

There are a few counts of this clone. V gene TRBV7-8 combines with J gene TRBJ1-3; no reliable D call. This CDR3 has 17 amino acids. CDR1 and CDR2 from the germline V gene are SGHVS and FQNEAQ. Trimming took 1 base from V and 0 from J, leaving 13 bases between them. Here the CDR3 DNA reads TGTGCCAGCAGCTTAGTAGCGGGAACGCGCTCTGGAAACACCATATATTTT. This encodes CASSLVAGTRSGNTIYF. The whole variable domain, filled in from reference TRBV7-8 and TRBJ1-3, reads GAGVSQSPRYKVAKRGQDVALRCDPISGHVSLFWYQQALGQGPEFLTYFQNEAQLDKSGLPSDRFFAERPEGSVSTLKIQRTQQEDSAVYLCASSLVAGTRSGNTIYFGEGSWLTVV.

The chain uses TRBV6-2 or TRBV6-3 and TRBJ2-5; 8 positions agree with TRBD1. CDR3 length: 15 residues. The germline V gene has CDR1 MNHEY and CDR2 SVGEGT. Trimming at V came to 5 bases and at J to 4 bases, leaving 9 bases not matched to a gene. Here the CDR3 DNA reads TGTGCCAGCAGTCCAACAGGGGGACGCGGAGAGACCCAGTACTTC. Encoded protein: CASSPTGGRGETQYF.

This chain connects TRBV19 to TRBJ1-5, with D tentatively TRBD1 (6 bases). Trimming left V 2 bases short and J 3 bases short, with 11 bases between. Germline V lookup: CDR1 LNHDA, CDR2 SQIVND (reference sequence). The CDR3 has 15 amino acids. The CDR3, as DNA: TGTGCCAGTAGTATATCTGGGGGCATCAATCAGCCCCAGCATTTT. Encoded protein: CASSISGGINQPQHF.